One and the same sample provided the 17 T cell receptor beta chains below, sequenced in a study of OX40 agonist ivuxolimab in advanced cancers. Assay: immunoSEQ multiplex PCR; the TCRdb copy retains only in-frame clones and omits some. The profile shows 70,000 to 95,000 clones, around 87% of them singletons. The sample here was CD4+ or CD8+ T cells sorted from blood, taken in a trial of the OX40 agonist ivuxolimab. These receptors all stem from an adult with an advanced solid tumor such as melanoma, head and neck, liver or kidney cancer.

The V call is TRBV7-2, the J call TRBJ1-6; 7 bases are a match to TRBD1. The CDR3 spans 15 residues. V lost 5 bases and J lost 3; bases outside the gene matches: 4. The germline gives CDR1 SGHTA, CDR2 FQGNSA. As DNA, the CDR3 is TGTGCCAGCAGCCCTCGGACAGGCTATAATTCACCCCTCCACTTT. This gives the protein CASSPRTGYNSPLHF.

The chain is built from TRBV7-6 and TRBJ1-3; possibly TRBD1 for D (5 bases). Germline CDR1 reads SGHVS; CDR2 reads FNYEAQ. V lost 2 bases and J 0 bases, leaving 11 bases between the germline ends. This CDR3 is built from 16 residues. CDR3 DNA sequence: TGTGCCAGCAGCTTATGGGGGACGAGCTCTGGAAACACCATATATTTT. This gives the protein CASSLWGTSSGNTIYF. Supplemented by reference TRBV7-6 and TRBJ1-3, the full variable domain reads GAGVSQSPRYKVTKRGQDVALRCDPISGHVSLYWYRQALGQGPEFLTYFNYEAQQDKSGLPNDRFSAERPEGSISTLTIQRTEQRDSAMYRCASSLWGTSSGNTIYFGEGSWLTVV.

V gene TRBV6-1 combines with J gene TRBJ1-1, with D perhaps matching TRBD1 (6 bases). Germline V gene lookup returns CDR1 MNHNS and CDR2 SASEGT. The V and J ends lost 3 bases and 11 bases respectively, with 16 bases between them. The CDR3 consists of 13 residues. The CDR3 protein is CASSDRGSTTAFF. CDR3 in DNA: TGTGCCAGCAGTGATAGGGGGTCCACCACTGCTTTCTTT.

The V call is TRBV7-2, the J call TRBJ2-5; TRBD2 agrees at 10 bases. Germline V lookup: CDR1 SGHTA, CDR2 FQGNSA. V lost 1 base to trimming and J lost 9 bases; unmatched junction nucleotides: 5. The CDR3 extends over 14 amino acids. CDR3 nucleotide sequence: TGTGCCAGCAGCTTAGATAGCGGGGGGTCGTCCCAGTACTTC. Protein sequence: CASSLDSGGSSQYF.

The chain couples TRBV30 to TRBJ2-5; the D is unclear. V was pared by 5 bases and J by 5 bases, with 15 bases between. The CDR3 totals 13 residues. CDR1 GTSNPN and CDR2 SVGIG come from the germline V gene (reference sequence). CDR3 in amino acids: CAWGGSVRETQYF. The DNA of the CDR3 is TGTGCCTGGGGTGGGTCCGTAAGGGAGACCCAGTACTTC.

The chain combines TRBV5-1 with TRBJ2-2, with D possibly being TRBD1 or TRBD2 (6 bases each). This CDR3 spans 14 amino acids. Germline V gene sequence: CDR1 SGHRS, CDR2 YFSETQ. Trimming left V 4 bases short and J 6 bases short, with 13 bases between. The CDR3 is CASSGGTLSGELFF. DNA for the CDR3: TGCGCCAGCAGCGGCGGGACACTCTCCGGGGAGCTGTTTTTT.

This clone was found a few times. The V gene is TRBV25-1, the J gene TRBJ2-2, with 7 positions matching TRBD1. The CDR3 has 16 amino acids. J lost 0 bases, V lost 5 bases, and 6 bases had no gene match. Germline V lookup: CDR1 MGHDK, CDR2 SYGVNS. The CDR3 loop reads CASSRGQPSNTGELFF. The CDR3 nucleotides are TGTGCCAGCAGTAGGGGACAGCCTTCGAACACCGGGGAGCTGTTTTTT.

This clone was picked up a small number of times. V and J are TRBV2 and TRBJ2-1; D is unresolved. CDR1 is SNHLY, CDR2 FYNNEI, per germline. V was cut by 6 bases and J by 10 bases, with 16 bases left in between. The CDR3 sequence is 13 residues long. CDR3 DNA: TGTGCCAGCAGCGCCGGGCTTACCAGGGAGCAGTTCTTC. Its protein is CASSAGLTREQFF.

The rearrangement links TRBV5-1 to TRBJ1-1; D not certain. Germline-derived CDR1 and CDR2 are SGHRS and YFSETQ. V lost 0 bases and J lost 1, with 7 bases in between. This CDR3 is built from 14 residues. The CDR3 is CASSLGIPNTEAFF. As DNA, the CDR3 is TGCGCCAGCAGCTTGGGGATTCCGAACACTGAAGCTTTCTTT.

The chain has TRBV2 and TRBJ2-1, with D unresolved. The germline V and J ends were trimmed by 4 bases and 4 bases, with 14 bases remaining between them. Germline V gene data show CDR1 as SNHLY and CDR2 as FYNNEI. The CDR3 loop spans 15 amino acids. The CDR3 reads CASSVPASNYNEQFF. The CDR3 DNA follows: TGTGCCAGCAGTGTTCCGGCAAGTAATTACAATGAGCAGTTCTTC.

The chain has TRBV28 and TRBJ1-5; TRBD1 agrees at 8 bases. The V gene end was trimmed by 6 bases and the J gene end by 5 bases; junction bases not matched to a gene: 9. The germline CDR1 and CDR2 sequences are MDHEN and SYDVKM. This CDR3 region has 15 residues. The CDR3 loop is CASSWGTGKYQPQHF. The CDR3 region has the DNA TGTGCCAGCAGCTGGGGGACAGGAAAATATCAGCCCCAGCATTTT.

The gene calls are TRBV29-1 and TRBJ2-7, with D tentatively TRBD2 (7 bases). Germline V gene data show CDR1 as SQVTM and CDR2 as ANQGSEA. The CDR3 runs 14 residues. The V gene lost 6 bases and the J gene lost 5 bases, with 20 bases spanning the gap. In DNA form, the CDR3 reads TGCAGCGTGGGCCGGGCGGGGGCGGACGACGAGCAGTACTTC. This codes for CSVGRAGADDEQYF.

This clone has just one count. The chain uses TRBV10-2 and TRBJ1-1; 9 bases agree with TRBD1. The trim removed 5 bases at V and 11 bases at J, leaving 9 bases unmatched. CDR3 length equals 13 residues. Germline V lookup: CDR1 WSHSY, CDR2 SAAADI. CDR3 sequence: CASSPGQGVRAFF. CDR3 DNA sequence: TGCGCCAGCAGTCCGGGACAGGGTGTTAGGGCTTTCTTT.

The V gene is TRBV2, the J gene TRBJ2-7; D is uncertain. The V end was cut by 2 bases, the J end by 0 bases, with 11 bases between. Germline V CDR1 and CDR2: SNHLY, FYNNEI. CDR3 size: 15 residues. CDR3 DNA: TGTGCCAGCAGTGAATTGGCTGTTAGCTCCTACGAGCAGTACTTC. Translated: CASSELAVSSYEQYF.

The V call is TRBV5-1, the J call TRBJ2-7; TRBD2 is a possible D gene (5 bases). V lost 4 bases to trimming and J lost 2 bases, with 10 bases between them. This CDR3 is 13 amino acids long. Germline CDR1 and CDR2: SGHRS and YFSETQ. The CDR3 sequence is CASSHRGTYEQYF. DNA for the CDR3: TGCGCCAGCAGCCACCGAGGGACCTACGAGCAGTACTTC.

The chain carries TRBV7-8 and TRBJ2-3; no clear D. The V gene lost 1 base and the J gene lost 5 bases, with 7 bases spanning the gap. The CDR3 totals 13 residues. Germline CDR1 is SGHVS and CDR2 is FQNEAQ. CDR3: CASSLGPIDTQYF. The CDR3 nucleotides read TGTGCCAGCAGCTTAGGCCCTATAGATACGCAGTATTTT.

The chain carries TRBV5-4 and TRBJ2-7, with TRBD2 identical over 7 bases. The CDR3 spans 14 residues. Germline V gene data show CDR1 as SGHNT and CDR2 as YYREEE (reference sequence). Trimming cost V 3 bases and J 4 bases; bases outside gene matches: 7. CDR3 DNA: TGTGCCAGCAGCTCGGGACTACCCCTTTACGAGCAGTACTTC. Residues: CASSSGLPLYEQYF.